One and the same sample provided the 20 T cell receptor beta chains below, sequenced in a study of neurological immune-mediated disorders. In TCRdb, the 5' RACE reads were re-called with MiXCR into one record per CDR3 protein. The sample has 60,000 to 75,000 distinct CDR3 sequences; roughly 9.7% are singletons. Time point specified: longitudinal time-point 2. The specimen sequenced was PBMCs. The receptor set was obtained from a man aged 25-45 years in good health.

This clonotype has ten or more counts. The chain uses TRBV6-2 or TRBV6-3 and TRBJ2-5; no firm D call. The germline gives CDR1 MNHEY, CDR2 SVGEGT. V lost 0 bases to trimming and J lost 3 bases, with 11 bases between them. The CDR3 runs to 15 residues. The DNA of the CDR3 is TGTGCCAGCAGTTACTCGATCGGTAGGGAAGAGACCCAGTACTTC. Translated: CASSYSIGREETQYF.

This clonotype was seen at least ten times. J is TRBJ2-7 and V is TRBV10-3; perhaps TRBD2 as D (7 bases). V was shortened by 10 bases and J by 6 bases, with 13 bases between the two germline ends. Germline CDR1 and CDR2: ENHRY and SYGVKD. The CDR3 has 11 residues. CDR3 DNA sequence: TGTGCCACAGGGGAGGGAAGCGAGCAGTACTTC. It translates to CATGEGSEQYF.

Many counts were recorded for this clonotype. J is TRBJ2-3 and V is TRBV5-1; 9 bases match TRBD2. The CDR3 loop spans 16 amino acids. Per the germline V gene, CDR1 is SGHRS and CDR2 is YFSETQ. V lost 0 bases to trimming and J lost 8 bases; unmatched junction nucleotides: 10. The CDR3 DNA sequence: TGCGCCAGCAGCTTGGAATCTGCGGGAGGGCAGGGTACGCAGTATTTT. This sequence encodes CASSLESAGGQGTQYF. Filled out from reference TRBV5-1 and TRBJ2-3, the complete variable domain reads KAGVTQTPRYLIKTRGQQVTLSCSPISGHRSVSWYQQTPGQGLQFLFEYFSETQRNKGNFPGRFSGRQFSNSRSEMNVSTLELGDSALYLCASSLESAGGQGTQYFGPGTRLTVL.

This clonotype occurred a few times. The DNA for the CDR3 is TGTGCCATCTCTAACACGGACACGCATAATTCACCCCTCCACTTT. Translating it yields CAISNTDTHNSPLHF. The V and J genes are TRBV28 and TRBJ1-6; possible D gene TRBD1, 5 bases. The V end was cut by 10 bases, the J end by 5 bases, with 18 bases between. The CDR3 is made up of 15 amino acids. Per the germline V gene, CDR1 is MDHEN and CDR2 is SYDVKM.

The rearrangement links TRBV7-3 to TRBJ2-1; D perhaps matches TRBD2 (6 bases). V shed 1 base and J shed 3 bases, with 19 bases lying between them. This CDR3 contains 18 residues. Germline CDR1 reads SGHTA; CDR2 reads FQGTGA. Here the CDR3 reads CASSLIGSGLKVYNEQFF. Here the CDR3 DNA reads TGTGCCAGCAGCTTAATTGGTAGCGGCCTTAAAGTCTACAATGAGCAGTTCTTC.

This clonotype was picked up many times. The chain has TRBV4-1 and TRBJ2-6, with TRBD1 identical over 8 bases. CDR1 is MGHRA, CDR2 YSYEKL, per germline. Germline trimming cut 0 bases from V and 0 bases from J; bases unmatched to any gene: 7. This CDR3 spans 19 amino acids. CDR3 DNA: TGCGCCAGCAGCCAAGATTCGGGACAGGTCTTCTCTGGGGCCAACGTCCTGACTTTC. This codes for CASSQDSGQVFSGANVLTF.

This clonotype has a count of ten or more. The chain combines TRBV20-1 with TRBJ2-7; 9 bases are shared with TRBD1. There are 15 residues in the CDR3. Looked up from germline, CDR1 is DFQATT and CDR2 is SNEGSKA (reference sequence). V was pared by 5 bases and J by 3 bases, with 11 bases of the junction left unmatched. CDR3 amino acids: CSARPPGQGVYEQYF. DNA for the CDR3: TGCAGTGCTCGACCGCCGGGACAGGGTGTCTACGAGCAGTACTTC.

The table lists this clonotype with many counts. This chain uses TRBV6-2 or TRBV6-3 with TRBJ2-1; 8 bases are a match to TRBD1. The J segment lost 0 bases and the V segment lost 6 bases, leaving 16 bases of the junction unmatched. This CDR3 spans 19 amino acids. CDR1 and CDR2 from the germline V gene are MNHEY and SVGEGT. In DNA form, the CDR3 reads TGTGCCAGCAGATACGGACAGGGAAGGGCGGTTAGCTCCTACAATGAGCAGTTCTTC. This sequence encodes CASRYGQGRAVSSYNEQFF.

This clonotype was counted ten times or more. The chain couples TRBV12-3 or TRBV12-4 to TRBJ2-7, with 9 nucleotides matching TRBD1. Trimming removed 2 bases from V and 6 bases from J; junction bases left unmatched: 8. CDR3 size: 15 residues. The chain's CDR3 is CASSLRGTGLGEQYF. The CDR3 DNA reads TGTGCCAGCAGTTTACGGGGGACAGGGCTCGGCGAGCAGTACTTC.

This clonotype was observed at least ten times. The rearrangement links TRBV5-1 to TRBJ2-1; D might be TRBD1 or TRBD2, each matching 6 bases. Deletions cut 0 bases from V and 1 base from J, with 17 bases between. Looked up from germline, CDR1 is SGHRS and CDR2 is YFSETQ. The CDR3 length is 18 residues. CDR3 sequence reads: CASSLEVTAGQSYNEQFF. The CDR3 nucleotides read TGCGCCAGCAGCTTGGAGGTGACGGCGGGACAATCCTACAATGAGCAGTTCTTC.

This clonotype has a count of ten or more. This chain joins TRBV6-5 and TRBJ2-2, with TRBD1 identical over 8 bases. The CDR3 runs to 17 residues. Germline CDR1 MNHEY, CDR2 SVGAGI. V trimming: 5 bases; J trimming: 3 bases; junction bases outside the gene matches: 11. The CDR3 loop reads CASSTRTGFPDTGELFF. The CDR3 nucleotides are TGTGCCAGCAGTACGCGGACAGGGTTCCCCGACACCGGGGAGCTGTTTTTT.

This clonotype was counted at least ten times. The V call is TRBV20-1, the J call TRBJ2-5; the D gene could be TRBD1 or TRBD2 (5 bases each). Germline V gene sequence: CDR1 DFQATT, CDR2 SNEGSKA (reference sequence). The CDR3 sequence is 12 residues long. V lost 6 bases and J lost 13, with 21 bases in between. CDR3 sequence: CSAPGTDRIPYF. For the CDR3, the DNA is TGCAGTGCGCCCGGGACGGATCGTATCCCGTACTTC.

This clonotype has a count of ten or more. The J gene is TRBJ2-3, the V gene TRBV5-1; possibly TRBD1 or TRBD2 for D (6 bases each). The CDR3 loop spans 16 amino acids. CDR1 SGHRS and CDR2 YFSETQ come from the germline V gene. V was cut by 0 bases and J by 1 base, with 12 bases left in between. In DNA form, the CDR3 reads TGCGCCAGCAGCTTGGCCAAGGGGGGAGGCACAGATACGCAGTATTTT. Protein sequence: CASSLAKGGGTDTQYF.

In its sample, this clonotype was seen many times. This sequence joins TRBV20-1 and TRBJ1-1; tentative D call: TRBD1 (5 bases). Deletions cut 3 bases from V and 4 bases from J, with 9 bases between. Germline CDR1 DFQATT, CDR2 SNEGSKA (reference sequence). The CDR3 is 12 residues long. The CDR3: CSARGGATEAFF. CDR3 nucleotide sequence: TGCAGTGCTAGGGGGGGTGCCACTGAAGCTTTCTTT.

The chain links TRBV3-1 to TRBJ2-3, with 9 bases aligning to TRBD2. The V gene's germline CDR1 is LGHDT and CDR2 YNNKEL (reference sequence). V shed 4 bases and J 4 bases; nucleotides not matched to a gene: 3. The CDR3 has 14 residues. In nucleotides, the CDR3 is TGTGCCAGCAGCCCTAGCGGGAACTCAGATACGCAGTATTTT. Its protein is CASSPSGNSDTQYF.

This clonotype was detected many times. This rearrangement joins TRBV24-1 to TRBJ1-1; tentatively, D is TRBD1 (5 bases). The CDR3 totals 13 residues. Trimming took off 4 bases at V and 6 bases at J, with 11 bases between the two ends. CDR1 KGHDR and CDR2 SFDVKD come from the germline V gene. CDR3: CATSDSQVPEAFF. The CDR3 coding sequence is TGTGCCACCAGTGACTCACAGGTCCCTGAAGCTTTCTTT.

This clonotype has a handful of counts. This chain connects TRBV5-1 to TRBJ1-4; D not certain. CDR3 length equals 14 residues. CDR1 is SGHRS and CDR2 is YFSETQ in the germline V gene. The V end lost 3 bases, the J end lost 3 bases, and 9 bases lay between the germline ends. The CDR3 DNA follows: TGCGCCAGCAGCTCGACCTCCTCTAATGAAAAACTGTTTTTT. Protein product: CASSSTSSNEKLFF. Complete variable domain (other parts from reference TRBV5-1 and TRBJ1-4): KAGVTQTPRYLIKTRGQQVTLSCSPISGHRSVSWYQQTPGQGLQFLFEYFSETQRNKGNFPGRFSGRQFSNSRSEMNVSTLELGDSALYLCASSSTSSNEKLFFGSGTQLSVL.

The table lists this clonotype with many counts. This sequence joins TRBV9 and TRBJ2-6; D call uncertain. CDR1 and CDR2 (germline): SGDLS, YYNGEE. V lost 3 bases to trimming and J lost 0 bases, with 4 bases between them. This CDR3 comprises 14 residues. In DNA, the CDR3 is TGTGCCAGCAGCGGTGGCTCTGGGGCCAACGTCCTGACTTTC. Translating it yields CASSGGSGANVLTF.

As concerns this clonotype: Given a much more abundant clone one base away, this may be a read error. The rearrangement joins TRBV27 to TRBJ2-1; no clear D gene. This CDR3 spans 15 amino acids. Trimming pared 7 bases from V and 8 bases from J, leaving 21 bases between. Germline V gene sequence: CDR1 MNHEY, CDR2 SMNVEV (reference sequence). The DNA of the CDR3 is TGTGCCAGCAACCTTCTTGGCACGACGTACGATGAGCAGTTCTTC. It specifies CASNLLGTTYDEQFF.

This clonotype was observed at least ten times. Here the CDR3 DNA reads TGTGCCACCAGTGGGGCAGCGGGAGCGAACACCGGGGAGCTGTTTTTT. Its protein product is CATSGAAGANTGELFF. The chain combines TRBV24-1 with TRBJ2-2; 8 bases map to TRBD2. The CDR3 consists of 16 residues. The V and J ends lost 5 bases and 0 bases, in that order; junction bases with no gene match: 4. Germline CDR1 KGHDR, CDR2 SFDVKD.